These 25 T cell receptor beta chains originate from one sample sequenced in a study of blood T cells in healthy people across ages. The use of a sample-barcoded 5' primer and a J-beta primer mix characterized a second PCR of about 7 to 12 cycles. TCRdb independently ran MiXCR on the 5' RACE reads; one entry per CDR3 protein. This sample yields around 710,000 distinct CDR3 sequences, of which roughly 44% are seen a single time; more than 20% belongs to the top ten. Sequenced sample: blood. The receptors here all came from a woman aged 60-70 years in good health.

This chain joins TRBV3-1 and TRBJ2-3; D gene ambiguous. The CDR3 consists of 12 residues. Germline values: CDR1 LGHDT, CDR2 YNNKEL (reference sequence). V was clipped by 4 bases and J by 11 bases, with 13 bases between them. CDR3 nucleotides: TGTGCCAGCAGCCCCAGCACGTATATGCAGTATTTT. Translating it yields CASSPSTYMQYF.

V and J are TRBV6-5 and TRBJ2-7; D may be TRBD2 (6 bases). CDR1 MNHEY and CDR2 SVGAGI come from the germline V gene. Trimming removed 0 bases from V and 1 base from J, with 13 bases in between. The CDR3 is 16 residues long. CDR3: CASSYSGGRVSYEQYF. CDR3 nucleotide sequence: TGTGCCAGCAGTTACTCGGGGGGACGGGTGTCCTACGAGCAGTACTTC.

The CDR3 loop reads CASSLMNSPLHF. The CDR3 DNA is TGTGCCAGCAGCTTGATGAATTCACCCCTCCACTTT. The J gene is TRBJ1-6, the V gene TRBV5-6; D unclear. The germline V gene has CDR1 SGHDT and CDR2 YYEEEE. Trimming pared 1 base from V and 7 bases from J, leaving 3 bases between. This CDR3 has 12 residues.

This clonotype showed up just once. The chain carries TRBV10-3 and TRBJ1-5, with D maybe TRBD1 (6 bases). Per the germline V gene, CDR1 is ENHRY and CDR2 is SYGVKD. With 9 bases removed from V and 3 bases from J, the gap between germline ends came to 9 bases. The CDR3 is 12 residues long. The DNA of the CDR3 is TGTGCCATAGGACAGTCCAATCAGCCCCAGCATTTT. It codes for CAIGQSNQPQHF.

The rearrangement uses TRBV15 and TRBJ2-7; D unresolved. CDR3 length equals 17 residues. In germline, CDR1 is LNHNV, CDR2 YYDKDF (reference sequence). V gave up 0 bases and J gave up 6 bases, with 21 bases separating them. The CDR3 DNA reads TGTGCCACCAGCAGAGATATGGACGACCTGGGGAACAGCGAGCAGTACTTC. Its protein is CATSRDMDDLGNSEQYF.

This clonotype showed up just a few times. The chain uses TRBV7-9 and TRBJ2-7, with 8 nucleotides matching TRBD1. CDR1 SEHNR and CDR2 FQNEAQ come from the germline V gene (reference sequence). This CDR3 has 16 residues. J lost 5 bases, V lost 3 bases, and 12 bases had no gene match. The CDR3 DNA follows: TGTGCCAGCAGCTTTGACGGGACAGGTCGTCCTGACGAGCAGTACTTC. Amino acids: CASSFDGTGRPDEQYF. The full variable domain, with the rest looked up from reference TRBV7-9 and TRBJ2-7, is DTGVSQNPRHKITKRGQNVTFRCDPISEHNRLYWYRQTLGQGPEFLTYFQNEAQLEKSRLLSDRFSAERPKGSFSTLEIQRTEQGDSAMYLCASSFDGTGRPDEQYFGPGTRLTVT.

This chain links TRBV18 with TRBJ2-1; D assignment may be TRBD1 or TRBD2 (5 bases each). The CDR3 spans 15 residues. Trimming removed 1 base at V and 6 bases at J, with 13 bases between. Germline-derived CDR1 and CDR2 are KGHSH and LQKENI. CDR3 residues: CASSPQTAGTNEQFF. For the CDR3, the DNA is TGTGCCAGCTCACCACAGACGGCCGGGACCAATGAGCAGTTCTTC.

The CDR3 DNA reads TGCAGTGCTCCGAGCTATGGCTACACCTTC. Its protein is CSAPSYGYTF. The chain employs TRBV20-1 and TRBJ1-2; no firm D call. This CDR3 is 10 amino acids long. The germline gives CDR1 DFQATT, CDR2 SNEGSKA (reference sequence). V was pared by 5 bases and J by 4 bases, with 5 bases between.

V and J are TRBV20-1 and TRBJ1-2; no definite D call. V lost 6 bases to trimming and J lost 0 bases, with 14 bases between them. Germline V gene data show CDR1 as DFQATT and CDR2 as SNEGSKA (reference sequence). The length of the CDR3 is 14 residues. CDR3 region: CSASTSSTNYGYTF. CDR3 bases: TGCAGTGCCAGCACCTCGTCCACTAACTATGGCTACACCTTC.

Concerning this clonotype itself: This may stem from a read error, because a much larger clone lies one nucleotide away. DNA of the CDR3: TGTGCCAGCACAGACAGGACTATCCAGTTCTTC. It codes for CASTDRTIQFF. The rearrangement links TRBV7-2 to TRBJ2-1; the D call may be TRBD1 or TRBD2 (6 bases each). CDR1 is SGHTA and CDR2 is FQGNSA in the germline V gene. With 7 bases removed from V and 13 bases from J, the gap between germline ends came to 14 bases. The CDR3 totals 11 residues.

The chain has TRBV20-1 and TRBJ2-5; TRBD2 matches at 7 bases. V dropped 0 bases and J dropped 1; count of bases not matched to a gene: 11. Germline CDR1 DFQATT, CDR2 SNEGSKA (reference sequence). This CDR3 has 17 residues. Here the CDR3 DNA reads TGCAGTGCTAGAGATGTAACGGCTAGCGGAGGCCAAGAGACCCAGTACTTC. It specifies CSARDVTASGGQETQYF.

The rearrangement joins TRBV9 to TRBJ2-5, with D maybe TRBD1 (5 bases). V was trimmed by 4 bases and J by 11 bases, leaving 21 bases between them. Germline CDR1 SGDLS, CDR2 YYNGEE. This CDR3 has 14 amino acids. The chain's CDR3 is CASSTQTASYGQYF. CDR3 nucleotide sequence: TGTGCCAGCAGCACCCAGACAGCCTCCTACGGGCAGTACTTC.

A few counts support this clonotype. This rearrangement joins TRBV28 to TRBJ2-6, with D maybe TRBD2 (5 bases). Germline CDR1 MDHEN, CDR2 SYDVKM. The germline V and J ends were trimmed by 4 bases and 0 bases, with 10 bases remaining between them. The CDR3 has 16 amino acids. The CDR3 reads CASSSGLFSGANVLTF. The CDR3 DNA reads TGTGCCAGCAGTTCCGGACTGTTCTCTGGGGCCAACGTCCTGACTTTC.

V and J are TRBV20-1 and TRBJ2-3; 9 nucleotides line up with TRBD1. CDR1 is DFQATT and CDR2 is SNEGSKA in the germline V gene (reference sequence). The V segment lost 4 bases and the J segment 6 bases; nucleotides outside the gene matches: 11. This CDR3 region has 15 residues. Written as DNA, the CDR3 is TGCAGTGCTATCCAAGGACAGGGGACTTTTGATACGCAGTATTTT. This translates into CSAIQGQGTFDTQYF.

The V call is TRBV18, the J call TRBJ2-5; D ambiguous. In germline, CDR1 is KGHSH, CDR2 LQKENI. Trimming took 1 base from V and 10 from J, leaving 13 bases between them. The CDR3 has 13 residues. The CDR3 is CASSPRVTQIQYF. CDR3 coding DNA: TGTGCCAGCTCACCACGGGTAACCCAGATCCAGTACTTC.

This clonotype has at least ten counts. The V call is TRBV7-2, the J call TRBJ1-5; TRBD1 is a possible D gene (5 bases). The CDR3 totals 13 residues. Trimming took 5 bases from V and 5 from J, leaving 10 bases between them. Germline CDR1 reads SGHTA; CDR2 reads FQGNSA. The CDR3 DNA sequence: TGTGCCAGCAGCCGACAGTCCGATCAGCCCCAGCATTTT. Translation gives CASSRQSDQPQHF. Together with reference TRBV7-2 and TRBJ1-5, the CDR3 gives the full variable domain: GAGVSQSPSNKVTEKGKDVELRCDPISGHTALYWYRQSLGQGLEFLIYFQGNSAPDKSGLPSDRFSAERTGGSVSTLTIQRTQQEDSAVYLCASSRQSDQPQHFGDGTRLSIL.

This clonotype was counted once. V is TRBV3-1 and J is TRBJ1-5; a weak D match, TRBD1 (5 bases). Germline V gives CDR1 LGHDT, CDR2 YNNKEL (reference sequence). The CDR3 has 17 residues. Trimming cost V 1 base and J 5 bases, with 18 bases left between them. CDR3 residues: CASSQGRDGYGYQPQHF. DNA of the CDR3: TGTGCCAGCAGCCAAGGCCGGGACGGATATGGGTATCAGCCCCAGCATTTT.

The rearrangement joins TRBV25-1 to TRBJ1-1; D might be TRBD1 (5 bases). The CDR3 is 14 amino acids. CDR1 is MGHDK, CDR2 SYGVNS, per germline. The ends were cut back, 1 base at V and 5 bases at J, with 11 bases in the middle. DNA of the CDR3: TGTGCCAGCAGTGAATCGGAAGGGGAGACTGAAGCTTTCTTT. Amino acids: CASSESEGETEAFF.

The CDR3 here is CASRRDSLSSYNEQFF. The DNA of the CDR3 is TGTGCCAGCAGACGCGACAGTTTGAGCTCCTACAATGAGCAGTTCTTC. The chain recombines TRBV27 with TRBJ2-1; perhaps TRBD1 as D (5 bases). With 6 bases removed from V and 0 bases from J, the gap between germline ends came to 15 bases. In germline, CDR1 is MNHEY, CDR2 SMNVEV (reference sequence). This CDR3 is built from 16 residues.

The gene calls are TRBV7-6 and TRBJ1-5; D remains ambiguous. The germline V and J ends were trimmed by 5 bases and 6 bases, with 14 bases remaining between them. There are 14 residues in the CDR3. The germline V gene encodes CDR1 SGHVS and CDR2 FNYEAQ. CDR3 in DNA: TGTGCCAGCAGCCCCGGACCCGTAGGTCAGCCCCAGCATTTT. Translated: CASSPGPVGQPQHF.

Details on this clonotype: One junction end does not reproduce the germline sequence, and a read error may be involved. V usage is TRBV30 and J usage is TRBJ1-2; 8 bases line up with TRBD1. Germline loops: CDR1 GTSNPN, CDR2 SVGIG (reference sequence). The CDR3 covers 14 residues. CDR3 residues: CAWSVLTGVYGHTF. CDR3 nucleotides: TGTGCCTGGAGTGTACTGACAGGGGTCTATGGCCACACCTTC. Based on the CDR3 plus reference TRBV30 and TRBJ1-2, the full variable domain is SQTIHQWPATLVQPVGSPLSLECTVEGTSNPNLYWYRQAAGRGLQLLFYSVGIGQISSEVPQNLSASRPQDRQFILSSKKLLLSDSGFYLCAWSVLTGVYGHTFGSGTRLTVV.

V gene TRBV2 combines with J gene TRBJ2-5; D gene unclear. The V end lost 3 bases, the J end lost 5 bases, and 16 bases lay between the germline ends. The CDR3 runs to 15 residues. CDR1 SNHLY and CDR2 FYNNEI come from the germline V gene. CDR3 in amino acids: CASSEALPSLETQYF. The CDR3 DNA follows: TGTGCCAGCAGTGAGGCCCTCCCATCCTTGGAGACCCAGTACTTC.

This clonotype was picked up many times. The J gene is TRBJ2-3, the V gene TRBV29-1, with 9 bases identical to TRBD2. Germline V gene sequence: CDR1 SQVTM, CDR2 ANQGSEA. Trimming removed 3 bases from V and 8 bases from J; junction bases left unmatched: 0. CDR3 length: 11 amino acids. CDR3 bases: TGCAGCGTTGAGCGGGAGGGTACGCAGTATTTT. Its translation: CSVEREGTQYF.

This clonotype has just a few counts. Here the CDR3 reads CASSLAGTGINIQYF. CDR3 sequence (DNA): TGTGCCAGCAGCTTAGCCGGGACAGGGATAAACATTCAGTACTTC. The J gene is TRBJ2-4, the V gene TRBV7-2, with 9 bases that match TRBD1. The CDR3 length is 15 residues. J was trimmed by 6 bases and V by 0 bases; bases with no gene match: 3. Per the germline V gene, CDR1 is SGHTA and CDR2 is FQGNSA.

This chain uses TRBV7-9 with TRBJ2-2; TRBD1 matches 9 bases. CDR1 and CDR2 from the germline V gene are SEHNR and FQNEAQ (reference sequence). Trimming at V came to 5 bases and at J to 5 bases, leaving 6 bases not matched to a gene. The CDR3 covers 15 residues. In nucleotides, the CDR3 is TGTGCCAGCAGCATCGGGACAGGGAGGACCGGGGAGCTGTTTTTT. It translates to CASSIGTGRTGELFF.